This TCR beta chain originates from a study of cytomegalovirus exposure and HLA in healthy donors (TCRdb year 2017). Turning to the overall study: In an earlier analysis of 450 to 750 of the donors, 276 Gb of sequence data and approximately 100 million unique TCR beta sequences from roughly 190 million T cells were reported. Around 320 gigabases of sequencing data and tens of millions of unique TCR sequences were included in an early release covering about 700 HLA-typed donors. Of the roughly 390 genotyped donors, around 81% fell in the genetic ancestry cluster associated with self-reported Caucasian donors. The study was designed to test whether signatures of past pathogen exposure could be identified by cataloging public T cell receptors. The study profiled the T cell repertoires of fewer than 850 subjects by immunosequencing and related them to cytomegalovirus serostatus. Besides the first cohort of 666 subjects, a separate validation cohort made up of 120 different subjects was used. To predict cytomegalovirus infection status, the study combined high-throughput TCR immunosequencing, statistical association of individual TCRs with disease status, and machine learning. A later analysis re-analyzed previously published TCR beta repertoires from hundreds of donors and added high-resolution HLA genotyping to study TCR occurrence patterns. The later analysis used no new phenotypic data to find candidate immune exposures, relying instead on TCR beta sequences and their occurrence across donors. To decide whether each TCR beta V gene segment behaved as functional or pseudogenic, an earlier analysis of some 540 of the donors relied on high-throughput TCR beta sequencing. Donor age, sex, ethnicity and CMV serostatus were compiled together with the repertoire data. Genome-wide SNP genotypes for about 65% of the 666 donors were used in a later genetic analysis, which treated that subset as a discovery cohort. All discovery cohort repertoires had been generated on a single sequencing platform. Class I and class II HLA loci were covered by the typing at four-digit resolution. The number of donors typed differed by locus, with roughly 629-640 for A, B, C, DRB1 and DQB1, over 500 for DQA1, 600 to 610 for DPA1, and 400 to 490 for DPB1. Five DR-DQ haplotypes were treated as single units for association and clustering because of strong linkage in the cohort. Among 300 to 500 genotyped donors of the cohort, an average of around 220,000 unique TCR beta nucleotide sequences was sequenced per donor, of which roughly 18% were non-productive.

What the authors observed across the whole study: The sequencing pipeline was judged likely to have produced a cluster of highly shared sequence variants as a technical artifact. The authors suggested that the approach could potentially be extended to other disease states and immunological phenotypes. According to a later genetic analysis, donors in an Asian-associated ancestry cluster had fewer N-insertions in productive TCRs than the approximately 710-donor mean. When HLA alleles, especially DR and DQ, strongly co-occurred, attributing TCR associations to individual alleles was difficult. The cohort was sequenced for TCR beta chains only, and without alpha or paired-chain data the features that could be detected were limited. Most TCR sequences were seen in very few donors, while some public TCRs were found in many individuals. A further reported finding was that TCR beta sequences accurately predicted the HLA-A and HLA-B alleles for most subjects in the first cohort. Because the 87-base-pair reads could not distinguish some IMGT-functional V segments, including TRBV6-2 and TRBV6-3, those segments were excluded. An association between a missense DCLRE1C variant and V-gene and J-gene trimming of TCR beta chains was found in a later genetic analysis and replicated in an independent cohort. Broadly in line with IMGT annotations, most TCR beta V segments showed up in productive rearrangements about 87% or about 30% of the time in an earlier analysis of several hundred of the donors. The only immune exposure information available for the cohort was CMV serostatus. Because counts were too low, 15 to 20 rarely observed V segments, including chromosome 9 orphons, were excluded from the earlier analysis of roughly 580 of the donors. In a later analysis, HLA-associated TCR beta chains were found to be more clonally expanded and to have lower generation probabilities than equally common non-associated chains. Because HLA typing was unavailable for some donors at each locus, only the typed subset was used in association tests. Correlated functional status among segregating V segments might reflect linkage disequilibrium, but an unknown experimental factor could not be ruled out. In a later analysis, TCR association rates were found to vary across HLA loci, with the most associated TCRs seen for DRB1 alleles and the fewest for HLA-C alleles. Specific HLA alleles were associated with 15,000 to 20,000 TCR beta sequences at a false discovery rate of 0.05 in a later analysis. The study listed 150 to 200 TCR beta chains as associated with cytomegalovirus. Cytomegalovirus status was reported to be diagnosed by the classifier with high specificity and sensitivity in both the original and validation cohorts. The presence/absence analyses assumed that sequencing depth was roughly uniform across donors, and that assumption may not be true. A few of the identified cytomegalovirus-associated TCR beta chains were confirmed in vitro to be specific for cytomegalovirus antigens. A later analysis found that most CMV-associated TCR beta chains appeared HLA-restricted, with HLA associations seemingly driven largely by CMV exposure. A later analysis reported that several top co-occurrence clusters appeared linked to parvovirus B19, influenza, CMV and Epstein-Barr virus.

Libraries came from the immunoSEQ multiplex PCR assay. The multiplex PCR relied on a mix of 60 forward primers for TCR Vbeta segments and 13 reverse primers for TCR Jbeta segments. The CDR3 region of rearranged TCR beta genes was amplified from genomic DNA by a multiplex PCR assay. On the Illumina HiSeq System, the amplified TCR beta libraries were sequenced as 87-base-pair reads. In the authors' own workflow: In a later analysis, roughly 80 million unique TCR beta chains were counted across the roughly 670 repertoires, and some 10 million of these chains were shared by at least two donors. Raw reads were error-corrected and collapsed into unique sequences by a nearest-neighbor algorithm in which closely related sequences were merged to remove PCR and sequencing errors. CDR3 sequences were aligned to IMGT reference sequences to assign V, D and J gene segments. For a sequence to be retained, a match of at least six nucleotides to both a V gene segment and a J gene segment was required. A rearrangement was called productive if the CDR3 had no stop codons and remained in frame with V and J, and every other rearrangement was called non-productive. Following IMGT convention, CDR3 was defined as the stretch from the second conserved V-encoded cysteine to the conserved J-encoded phenylalanine. In an earlier analysis of more than 550 of the donors, sequences lacking an unambiguous match to a single V gene segment were excluded. In an earlier analysis of almost 600 of the donors, a V segment was called functional when productive rearrangements were above 56.7%, and segregating when the standard deviation between donors exceeded 5%. A statistical classification framework was built for diagnosing cytomegalovirus status from the catalog of TCR beta chain sequences. In a later analysis, TCR nucleotide sequences were compared against IMGT/GENE-DB human TR gene sequences so that V and J genes could be assigned. The TCRdist pipeline was used in a later analysis to assign CDR3 sequences and most-parsimonious VDJ recombination scenarios. In a later analysis, each TCR beta chain was defined by its CDR3 amino acid sequence together with its V-gene family, and reads lacking a unique V-gene family were excluded. A later analysis removed 592 highly shared, low-generation-probability nucleotide sequences to deal with suspected cross-contamination and a sequencing artifact. For each public chain, a later analysis derived a clonal expansion index from normalized ranks of inferred template counts within each repertoire. In a later analysis, generation probabilities were computed with a VDJ recombination model fitted to out-of-frame rearrangements, and the resulting probabilities were checked against IGoR. A later analysis scored TCR-TCR, TCR-HLA and TCR-CMV co-occurrence with hypergeometric tests, applying a repertoire-size bias correction to TCR pairs. A later analysis estimated false discovery rates by permuting HLA or CMV assignments 20 times. A later analysis grouped co-occurring TCRs with DBSCAN, adding TCRdist sequence similarity when clustering within HLA-allele-positive subsets. Co-occurrence clustering excluded repertoires with fewer than 30,000 or more than 120,000 public chains, plus five with anomalous nucleotide sharing. As stored in TCRdb, this immuneACCESS dataset retains in-frame rearrangements with V and J assigned. A fraction of the clones does not appear; measured against another copy, unresolved V genes explain less than half of the discrepancy, and the remainder lacks a known reason. V and J calls and clone size are those listed in that table; D and trimming were worked out from the DNA. This sample is represented by more than 85,000 clones; approximately 86% of them were singletons. The ten largest clonotypes hold more than 1.5% of the sample.

The cohort comprised around 690 healthy bone marrow donors. Cohort members were all nominally healthy when sampled, although unrecorded immune exposures were likely present. The donor was CMV seronegative and was included in the group of a few hundred seronegative cohort members. Each donor provided a peripheral blood sample, and peripheral blood mononuclear cells were used for TCR beta sequencing. Genomic DNA extraction from the blood cell samples was performed with the Qiagen DNeasy Blood Extraction Kit. CDR1 and CDR2, per the germline V gene (reference sequence), are MNHEY and SMNVEV. Including cysteine and phenylalanine, the CDR3 has 12 amino acids. CDR3 DNA only is kept here, 36 bases in frame from base 1. For this chain, trimming is 10 bases at the V end and 5 bases at the J end, and the number of junction bases without a gene match is 7. Worth noting for this clone: The clone's antigen remains unknown. There are no base qualities to consult, and no much larger clone falls within one base.

The sequence was collected from a middle-aged man in good health and CMV-seronegative. Input material: PBMCs. The chain is encoded by TRBV27 joined to TRBJ2-7, with TRBD2 identical over 8 junction bases. The nucleotide sequence is given as TGTGCCACCCACCGGGAGGGAAACGAGCAGTACTTC. Translated, it reads CATHREGNEQYF.